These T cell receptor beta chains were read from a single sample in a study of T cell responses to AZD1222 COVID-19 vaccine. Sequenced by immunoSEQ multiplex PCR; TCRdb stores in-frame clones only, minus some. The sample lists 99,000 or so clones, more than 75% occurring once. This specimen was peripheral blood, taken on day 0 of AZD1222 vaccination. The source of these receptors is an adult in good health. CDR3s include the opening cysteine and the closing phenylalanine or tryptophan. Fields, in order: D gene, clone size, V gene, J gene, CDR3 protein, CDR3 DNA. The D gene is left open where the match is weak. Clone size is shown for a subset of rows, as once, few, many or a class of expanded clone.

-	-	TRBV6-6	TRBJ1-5	CASSIRDGSNQPQHF	TGTGCCAGCAGTATCCGGGACGGGAGCAATCAGCCCCAGCATTTT
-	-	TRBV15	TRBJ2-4	CATSRAGVAKNIQYF	TGTGCCACCAGCAGAGCGGGAGTAGCCAAAAACATTCAGTACTTC
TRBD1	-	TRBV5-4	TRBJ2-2	CASSSDRGSTGELFF	TGTGCCAGCAGCTCTGACAGGGGATCCACCGGGGAGCTGTTTTTT
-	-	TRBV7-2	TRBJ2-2	CASSFQTNTGELFF	TGTGCCAGCAGCTTCCAAACGAACACCGGGGAGCTGTTTTTT
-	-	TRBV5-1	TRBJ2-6	CASSLEQSSGANVLTF	TGCGCCAGCAGCTTGGAACAAAGCTCTGGGGCCAACGTCCTGACTTTC
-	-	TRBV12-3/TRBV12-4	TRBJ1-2	CASSWGRGYTF	TGTGCCAGCAGTTGGGGCAGAGGCTACACCTTC
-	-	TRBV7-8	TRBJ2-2	CASSLKWGGTGELFF	TGTGCCAGCAGCTTGAAGTGGGGAGGCACCGGGGAGCTGTTTTTT
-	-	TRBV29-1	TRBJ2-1	CSVVVGLGGEQFF	TGCAGCGTTGTTGTGGGCCTGGGAGGTGAGCAGTTCTTC
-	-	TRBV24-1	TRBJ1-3	CATSDLRHTIYF	TGTGCCACCAGTGATTTGCGCCACACCATATATTTT
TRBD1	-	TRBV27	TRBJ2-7	CASSLQGADEQYF	TGTGCCAGCAGTTTACAGGGGGCGGACGAGCAGTACTTC
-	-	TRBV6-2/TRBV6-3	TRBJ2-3	CASSYAADTQYF	TGTGCCAGCAGTTACGCGGCAGATACGCAGTATTTT
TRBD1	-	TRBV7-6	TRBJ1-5	CASSLGQGANQPQHF	TGTGCCAGCAGCTTGGGACAGGGGGCTAATCAGCCCCAGCATTTT
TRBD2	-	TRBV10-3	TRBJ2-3	CAIRAATSGVTDTQYF	TGTGCCATCAGGGCGGCGACTAGCGGGGTTACAGATACGCAGTATTTT
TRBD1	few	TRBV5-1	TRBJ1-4	CASSFGTASEKLFF	TGCGCCAGCAGCTTCGGGACAGCCAGTGAAAAACTGTTTTTT
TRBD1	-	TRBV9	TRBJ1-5	CASSAPTGGGQPQHF	TGTGCCAGCAGCGCTCCAACAGGGGGAGGTCAGCCCCAGCATTTT
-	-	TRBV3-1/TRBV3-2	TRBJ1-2	CASSQAPGSSYGYTF	TGTGCCAGCAGCCAAGCTCCTGGGTCTAGCTATGGCTACACCTTC
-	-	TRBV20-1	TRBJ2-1	CSARYDEQFF	TGCAGTGCCCGATACGATGAGCAGTTCTTC
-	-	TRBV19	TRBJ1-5	CASSISTAKAQHF	TGTGCCAGTAGTATTTCGACAGCCAAAGCACAGCATTTT
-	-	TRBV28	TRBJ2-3	CASSFFGGTDTQYF	TGTGCCAGCAGTTTTTTTGGGGGCACAGATACGCAGTATTTT
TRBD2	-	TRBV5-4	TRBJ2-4	CASSARGGEANIQYF	TGTGCCAGCAGCGCTAGGGGAGGGGAGGCAAACATTCAGTACTTC